The T cell receptor (beta chain) under discussion was sequenced for a study of T cell responses to AZD1222 COVID-19 vaccine. Study results and caveats: In the spike-specific TCR repertoire, nearly half reportedly target unmutated variant regions. In all cases, repertoires were sampled only after the peak T cell response. Most donors were white British and more were female, and clonal diversity was possibly underestimated. Two AZD1222 doses significantly raised spike-specific TCR breadth and depth over controls.

To note about this clone: What it recognizes is unknown.

Sequenced by immunoSEQ multiplex PCR; TCRdb stores in-frame clones only, minus some. The sample records 150,000 to 200,000 clones, roughly 88% being singletons. Germline CDR1 and CDR2: SGDLS and YYNGEE. This CDR3 has 14 amino acids. Trimming shortened V by 3 bases and J by 4 bases, and 11 bases separated the two germline ends. This sample comprised peripheral blood, obtained 28 days after the second AZD1222 dose. The chain links TRBV9 to TRBJ1-3; a possible D gene is TRBD1 (5 bases). The TCR sequence derives from an adult who received the AZD1222 COVID-19 vaccine. The CDR3 nucleotides are TGTGCCAGCAGCGAAGGGGAGACAGGAAACACCATATATTTT. Translation: CASSEGETGNTIYF.